The present T cell receptor beta chain was sequenced within a study of regulatory T cells in long-lasting Graves disease. Study-wide results and caveats: Persistent Graves' patients showed a TCR diversity that was lower than that of newly diagnosed ones.

This clonotype was seen ten or more times. Its antigen is currently unknown. Library construction for TCR beta used iRepertoire HTBI primers and Arm-PCR of CDR3 regions. Original analysis: Across the samples, identification revealed approximately 66 TRBV and about 15 TRBJ segments. MiXCR was run by TCRdb on the multiplex PCR reads, yielding one entry per CDR3 protein. Here the V and J calls rest on TCRdb's processing, not on the authors' analysis. Found here are more than 300,000 distinct CDR3 sequences, about 14% of them singletons; the top ten hold about 20%. Described time point: newly diagnosed GD, antithyroid drugs for less than 3 months. Researchers made the TCR library from RNA that was extracted from PBMCs. Graves' disease diagnosis was established per American Thyroid Association guidelines. Germline values: CDR1 MDHEN, CDR2 SYDVKM. This CDR3 has 16 amino acids. The V end was cut by 5 bases, the J end by 0 bases, with 11 bases between.

The source material was peripheral blood mononuclear cells (PBMCs), sampled at new diagnosis, from a patient treated with antithyroid drugs. The origin of this receptor is a female donor with Graves disease. The chain couples TRBV28 to TRBJ2-6; D unresolved. The CDR3: CASSLYGGSGANVLTF. The CDR3 DNA sequence: TGTGCCAGCAGTCTTTATGGTGGCTCTGGGGCCAACGTCCTGACTTTC. The full variable domain, its missing parts supplied by reference TRBV28 and TRBJ2-6, is DVKVTQSSRYLVKRTGEKVFLECVQDMDHENMFWYRQDPGLGLRLIYFSYDVKMKEKGDIPEGYSVSREKKERFSLILESASTNQTSMYLCASSLYGGSGANVLTFGAGSRLTVL.